This TCR beta chain was captured by sequencing in a study of T cell responses to AZD1222 COVID-19 vaccine. Across the whole study: Samples with a second dose at about 4 or about 12 weeks were pooled together.

CDR1 LGHNA and CDR2 YSLEER come from the germline V gene. CDR3 length equals 16 residues. V dropped 2 bases and J dropped 3; count of bases not matched to a gene: 4. A remark on this clone: Its specificity is not known.

Profiling relied on immunoSEQ multiplex PCR, and the TCRdb table lists in-frame clones only, not all of them. In the table there are about 150,000 clones, roughly nine tenths of which are singletons. Findings and caveats of the study: Of spike-specific TCRs, nearly half reportedly target regions left unmutated in variants. CD4 TCRs associated with vaccination spanned spike, dominating at 160-218 and 743-854.

Source: peripheral blood, taken on day 0 of AZD1222 vaccination. This sequence originates from an adult in good health. This rearrangement joins TRBV4-3 to TRBJ2-1; TRBD2 agrees at 10 bases. The CDR3 reads CASSQLPSGGYNEQFF. CDR3 coding DNA: TGCGCCAGCAGCCAACTACCTAGCGGGGGCTACAATGAGCAGTTCTTC.